Detailed here is one TCR beta chain. This clonotype has a handful of counts. It has no known antigen specificity. No base qualities exist here, and no much larger clone lies one base off it. The CDR3 holds 13 amino acids from the cysteine to the phenylalanine. Only the CDR3 region is kept as DNA, spanning 39 bases read in frame from base 1. V was cut back by 10 bases and J by 0 bases, leaving a gap of 12 bases between them. The germline V gene provides CDR1 MNHEY and CDR2 SVGAGI. These data belong to a study of blood T cells in healthy people across ages (dated by TCRdb to 2013 to 2016). Study-level background: Template switching captured roughly one uniquely barcoded TCR beta cDNA molecule per two T cells in model experiments. For two donors (one aged 18 to 30 and one aged 80 or older), the study analyzed two additional independent replicas of 1 million unique cDNA reads from the same blood draw. To avoid experimental bias, donors of different ages were distributed randomly across sequencing lanes. The study measured age-related changes in TCR beta repertoire diversity using deep sequencing normalized with unique cDNA molecular identifiers. Four age groups were formed from the donors: young (average 16 years), middle-aged (around 40), aged (around 68) and long-lived (around 80). The paper as a whole reports these results and caveats: Compared with the aged group, the long-lived group had more naive CD4+ T cells, fewer expanded clones and increased TCR diversity, suggesting age selection. Observed TCR beta diversity per million T cells fell roughly linearly with age, and a significant reduction was already apparent by age roughly 41. Total diversity estimates from one million sequenced T cells were considered lower bounds and underestimates. There was a strong correlation between observed TCR beta diversity and the percentage of naive T cells measured by flow cytometry. Because donor CMV infection status was unknown, age-related changes in expanded clonotypes were potentially confounded. Because profiling used bulk unsorted PBMCs, naive and antigen-experienced compartments could not be compared conclusively.

Preparation of the library involved 5' RACE. Sequencing took place on an Illumina HiSeq 2500. A second PCR of about 6 to 11 cycles was performed with a sample-barcoded 5' primer and a J-beta primer mix. A unique molecular identifier was introduced onto each TCR beta cDNA molecule by a template-switch 5' adaptor carrying 12 random nucleotides. Each sample yielded at least 2.5 million CDR3-containing paired-end reads. All of the RNA was converted into first-strand cDNA using the Mint cDNA synthesis kit, with a TRBC-specific oligonucleotide serving as the primer. Following uracil-DNA glycosylase treatment, all cDNA underwent a first 18-cycle PCR with the universal primers M1SS and BC2_uni_R. Per the source publication's procedure: Normalization of each sample was performed by random selection of 1 million high-quality reads, each carrying a distinct molecular identifier. Instead of being binned into consensus sequences, reads that shared molecular identifiers were thrown out. CDR3 identification, clonotype clustering and error correction used MiTCR with a Q25 quality threshold and the strictest error-elimination algorithm. A nonparametric unseen species model with Euler transformation was used to estimate lower-bound total TCR beta diversity. TCRdb took the public reads, trimmed them with fastp at Q25, ran MiXCR for clone calling and kept in-frame beta chains. Duplicate CDR3 protein sequences are folded into a single record with the most common DNA and genes. These V and J calls originate from TCRdb's pipeline instead of the authors' own analysis. The sample yields hundreds of thousands of distinct CDR3 sequences; under 45% were counted once. The ten largest clones add up to roughly 19% of the sample.

Systemically healthy Caucasian individuals from Russia, 39 in total and aged about 6 to 95 years, were included as donors. Each donor gave about 11 milliliters of peripheral blood, drawn into EDTA-treated Vacutainer tubes. Ficoll-Paque density-gradient centrifugation was used to isolate PBMCs, with at least 7 million per sample. Trizol reagent was used to extract total RNA from the PBMCs, yielding at least 5 micrograms per sample. Naive CD45RAhigh/CD27high T cell percentages were measured by flow cytometry on a PBMC aliquot from every donor. The chain couples TRBV6-5 to TRBJ1-2, with the D gene uncertain. The sequence derives from a man in his sixties in good health. The sample comprised blood. The CDR3 loop reads CATRGNANYGYTF. The DNA reads TGTGCCACCCGAGGGAATGCTAACTATGGCTACACCTTC.